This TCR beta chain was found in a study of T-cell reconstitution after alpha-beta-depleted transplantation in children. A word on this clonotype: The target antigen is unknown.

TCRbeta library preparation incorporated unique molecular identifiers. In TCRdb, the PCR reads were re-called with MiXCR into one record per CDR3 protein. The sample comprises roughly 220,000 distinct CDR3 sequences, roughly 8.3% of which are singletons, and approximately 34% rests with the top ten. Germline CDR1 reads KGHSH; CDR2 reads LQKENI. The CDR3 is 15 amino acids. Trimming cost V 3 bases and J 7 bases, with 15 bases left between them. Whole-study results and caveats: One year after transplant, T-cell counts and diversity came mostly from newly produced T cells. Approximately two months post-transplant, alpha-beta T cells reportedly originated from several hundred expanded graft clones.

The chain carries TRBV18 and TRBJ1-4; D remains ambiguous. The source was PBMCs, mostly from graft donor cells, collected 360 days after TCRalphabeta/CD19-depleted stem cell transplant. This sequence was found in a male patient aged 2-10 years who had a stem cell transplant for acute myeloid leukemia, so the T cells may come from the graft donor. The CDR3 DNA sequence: TGTGCCAGCTCACCTGAGGGTAGAGGCGGTGAAAAACTGTTTTTT. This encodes CASSPEGRGGEKLFF.